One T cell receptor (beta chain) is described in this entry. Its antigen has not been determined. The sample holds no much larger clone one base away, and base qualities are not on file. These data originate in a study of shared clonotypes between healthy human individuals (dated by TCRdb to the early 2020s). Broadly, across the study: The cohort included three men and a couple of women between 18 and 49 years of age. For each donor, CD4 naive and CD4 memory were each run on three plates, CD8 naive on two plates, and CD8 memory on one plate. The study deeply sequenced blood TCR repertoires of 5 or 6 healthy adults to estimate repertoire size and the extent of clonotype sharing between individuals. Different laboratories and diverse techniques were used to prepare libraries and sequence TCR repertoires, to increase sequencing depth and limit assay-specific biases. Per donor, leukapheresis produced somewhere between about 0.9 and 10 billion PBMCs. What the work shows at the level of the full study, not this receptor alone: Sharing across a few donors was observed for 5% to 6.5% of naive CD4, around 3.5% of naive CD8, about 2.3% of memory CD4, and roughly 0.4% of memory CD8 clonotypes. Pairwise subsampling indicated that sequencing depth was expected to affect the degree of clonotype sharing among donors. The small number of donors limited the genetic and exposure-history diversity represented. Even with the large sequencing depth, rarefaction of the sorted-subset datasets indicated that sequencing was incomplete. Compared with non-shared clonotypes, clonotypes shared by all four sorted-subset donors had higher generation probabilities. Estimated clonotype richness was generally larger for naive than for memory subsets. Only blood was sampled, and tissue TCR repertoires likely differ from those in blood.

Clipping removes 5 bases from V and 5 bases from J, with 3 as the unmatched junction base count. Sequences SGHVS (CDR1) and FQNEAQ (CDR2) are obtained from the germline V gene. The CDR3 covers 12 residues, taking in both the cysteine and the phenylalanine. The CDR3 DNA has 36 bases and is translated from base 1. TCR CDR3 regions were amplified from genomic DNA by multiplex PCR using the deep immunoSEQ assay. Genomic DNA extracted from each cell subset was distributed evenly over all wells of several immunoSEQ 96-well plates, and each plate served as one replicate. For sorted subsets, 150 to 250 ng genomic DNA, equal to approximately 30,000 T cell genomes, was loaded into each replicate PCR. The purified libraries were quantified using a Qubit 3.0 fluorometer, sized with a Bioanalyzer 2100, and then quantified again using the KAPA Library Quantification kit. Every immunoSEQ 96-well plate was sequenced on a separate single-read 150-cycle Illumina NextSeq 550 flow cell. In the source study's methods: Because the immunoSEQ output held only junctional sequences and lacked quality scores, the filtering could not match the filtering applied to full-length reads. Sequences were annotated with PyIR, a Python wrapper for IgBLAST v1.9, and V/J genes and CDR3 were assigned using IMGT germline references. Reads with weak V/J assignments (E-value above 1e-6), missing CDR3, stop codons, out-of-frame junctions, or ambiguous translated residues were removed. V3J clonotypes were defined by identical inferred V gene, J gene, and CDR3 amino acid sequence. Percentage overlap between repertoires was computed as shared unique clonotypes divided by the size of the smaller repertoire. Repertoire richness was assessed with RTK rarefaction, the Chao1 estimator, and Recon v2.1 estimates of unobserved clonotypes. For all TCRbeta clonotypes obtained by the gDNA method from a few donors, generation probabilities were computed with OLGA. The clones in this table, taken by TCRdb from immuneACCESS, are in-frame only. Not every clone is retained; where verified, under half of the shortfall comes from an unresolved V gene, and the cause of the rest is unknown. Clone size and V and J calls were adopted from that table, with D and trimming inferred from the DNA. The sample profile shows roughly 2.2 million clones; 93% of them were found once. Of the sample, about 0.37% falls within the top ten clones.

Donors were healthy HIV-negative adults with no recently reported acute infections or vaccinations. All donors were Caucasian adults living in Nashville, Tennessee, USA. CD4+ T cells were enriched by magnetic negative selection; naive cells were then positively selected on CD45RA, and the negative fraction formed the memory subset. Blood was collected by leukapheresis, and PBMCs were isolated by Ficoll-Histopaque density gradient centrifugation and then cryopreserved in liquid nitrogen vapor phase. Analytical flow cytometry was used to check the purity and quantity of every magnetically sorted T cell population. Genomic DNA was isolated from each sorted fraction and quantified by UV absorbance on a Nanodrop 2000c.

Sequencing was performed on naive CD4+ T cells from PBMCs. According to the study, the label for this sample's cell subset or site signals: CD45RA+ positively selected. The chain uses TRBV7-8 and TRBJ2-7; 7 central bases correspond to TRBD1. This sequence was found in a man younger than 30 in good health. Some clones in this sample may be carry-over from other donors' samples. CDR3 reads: CASSRDRDEQYF. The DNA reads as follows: TGTGCCAGCAGCCGAGACAGGGACGAGCAGTACTTC.